The 32 T cell receptor beta chains reported below all come from one sample, sequenced in a study of blood T cell repertoires in COVID-19. Only in-frame clones appear in the TCRdb table, and some are missing; sequencing was by immunoSEQ multiplex PCR. Counted here are over 300,000 clones, 89% occurring once; the ten biggest clones make up approximately 1.2%. The sequencing input was peripheral blood. All receptors come from a man in his forties with acute or convalescent COVID-19.

The chain uses TRBV5-4 and TRBJ1-2; D unresolved. Germline V gene data show CDR1 as SGHNT and CDR2 as YYREEE (reference sequence). V was cut by 0 bases and J by 4 bases, with 7 bases left in between. The CDR3 extends over 13 amino acids. Written as DNA, the CDR3 is TGTGCCAGCAGCTTGGAAGCTTCCTATGGCTACACCTTC. It specifies CASSLEASYGYTF.

This chain uses TRBV27 with TRBJ2-1; D ambiguous. The CDR3 contains 14 residues. The V and J ends lost 4 bases and 0 bases respectively, with 7 bases between them. CDR1 is MNHEY and CDR2 is SMNVEV in the germline V gene (reference sequence). The CDR3 sequence: CASSSLSSYNEQFF. The CDR3 DNA sequence: TGTGCCAGCAGTTCCCTAAGCTCCTACAATGAGCAGTTCTTC.

Here the CDR3 reads CASSPPNRDNNQPQHF. In DNA, the CDR3 is TGTGCCAGCTCACCACCAAACAGAGACAACAATCAGCCCCAGCATTTT. The V and J genes are TRBV18 and TRBJ1-5; D ambiguous. CDR1 KGHSH and CDR2 LQKENI come from the germline V gene. V was cut by 0 bases and J by 3 bases, with 12 bases left in between. The CDR3 runs 16 residues.

This rearrangement joins TRBV19 to TRBJ2-5, with D possibly TRBD1 on 7 matching bases. CDR1 and CDR2 (germline): LNHDA, SQIVND (reference sequence). The CDR3 contains 12 residues. Trimming removed 2 bases at V and 13 bases at J, with 14 bases between. Written as DNA, the CDR3 is TGTGCCAGTAGTATATTGCAGGGGGGTTTGTACTTC. Residues: CASSILQGGLYF.

The sample holds a few counts of this clone. This chain links TRBV18 with TRBJ1-3, with 8 bases identical to TRBD1. The CDR3 runs to 16 residues. Unmatched junction bases numbered 4, after V lost 3 bases and J lost 0 bases. Germline values: CDR1 KGHSH, CDR2 LQKENI. The CDR3 here is CASSPIGQGSGNTIYF. The DNA of the CDR3 is TGTGCCAGCTCACCCATAGGACAGGGCTCTGGAAACACCATATATTTT.

The chain links TRBV6-6 to TRBJ1-2, with D possibly matching TRBD1 (6 bases). The V end lost 0 bases, the J end lost 5 bases, and 16 bases lay between the germline ends. The CDR3 consists of 16 residues. Germline CDR1 MNHNY, CDR2 SVGAGI (reference sequence). This chain's CDR3 is CASSYSPVGGGYGYTF. The CDR3 coding sequence is TGTGCCAGCAGTTACTCCCCCGTGGGAGGGGGTTATGGCTACACCTTC.

The chain links TRBV28 to TRBJ1-1; 10 bases agree with TRBD1. V shed 5 bases and J 2 bases; nucleotides not matched to a gene: 14. The V gene's germline CDR1 is MDHEN and CDR2 SYDVKM. The CDR3 contains 18 residues. CDR3 amino acids: CASSTQFPDRGINTEAFF. CDR3 nucleotide sequence: TGTGCCAGCAGTACTCAGTTTCCGGACAGGGGGATTAACACTGAAGCTTTCTTT.

V is TRBV28 and J is TRBJ1-2; D remains unclear. The germline V gene encodes CDR1 MDHEN and CDR2 SYDVKM. The CDR3 is 13 amino acids. V dropped 5 bases and J dropped 3 bases, with 10 bases sitting between them. The CDR3 here is CASSPPPYYGYTF. The DNA of the CDR3 is TGTGCCAGCAGTCCCCCCCCCTACTATGGCTACACCTTC.

J is TRBJ2-1 and V is TRBV28; 13 positions match TRBD2. J lost 7 bases, V lost 5 bases, and 5 bases had no gene match. CDR1 is MDHEN and CDR2 is SYDVKM in the germline V gene. The CDR3 spans 15 residues. CDR3 sequence reads: CASSLTSGRVNEQFF. The CDR3 nucleotides read TGTGCCAGCAGTCTTACTAGCGGGAGGGTGAATGAGCAGTTCTTC.

With respect to this clone: The germline gene is not matched at one end of the junction; a read error may be the cause. The chain carries TRBV5-6 and TRBJ2-7; TRBD2 aligns across 12 bases. The CDR3 runs to 12 residues. Per the germline V gene, CDR1 is SGHDT and CDR2 is YYEEEE. CDR3 DNA: TGTGCCAGCAGCGGACTAGCGGGGCCCCCGCATTTC. Amino acid sequence: CASSGLAGPPHF.

The J gene is TRBJ2-2, the V gene TRBV29-1, with D uncertain. Per the germline V gene, CDR1 is SQVTM and CDR2 is ANQGSEA. CDR3 length: 13 amino acids. Trimming took off 6 bases at V and 1 base at J, with 9 bases between the two ends. The CDR3 reads CSVLPGNTGELFF. The CDR3 coding sequence is TGCAGCGTCCTTCCGGGGAACACCGGGGAGCTGTTTTTT.

The chain recombines TRBV18 with TRBJ2-7; D possibly corresponds to TRBD1 (6 bases). CDR1 and CDR2 from the germline V gene are KGHSH and LQKENI. The V end lost 3 bases, the J end lost 5 bases, and 17 bases lay between the germline ends. The CDR3 runs to 15 residues. The CDR3 reads CASSPETGTRDEQYF. CDR3 DNA: TGTGCCAGCTCACCGGAGACAGGAACCAGAGACGAGCAGTACTTC.

The chain has TRBV28 and TRBJ2-7, with TRBD1 identical over 9 bases. J lost 3 bases, V lost 3 bases, and 6 bases had no gene match. Per germline, CDR1 MDHEN and CDR2 SYDVKM. The CDR3 has 15 residues. CDR3 loop: CASSFPTGGNYEQYF. CDR3 nucleotide sequence: TGTGCCAGCAGTTTCCCTACAGGGGGCAACTACGAGCAGTACTTC.

The CDR3 nucleotides read TGTGCCAGCAGCAGAACCGGGACAGTCCAAGAGACCCAGTACTTC. Translation gives CASSRTGTVQETQYF. The rearrangement joins TRBV11-2 to TRBJ2-5, with TRBD1 matching 7 bases. The germline V gene encodes CDR1 SGHAT and CDR2 FQNNGV. The trim removed 5 bases at V and 1 base at J, leaving 7 bases unmatched. This CDR3 comprises 15 residues.

The chain carries TRBV19 and TRBJ2-3; D may be TRBD1 (5 bases). Germline assignment: CDR1 LNHDA and CDR2 SQIVND (reference sequence). V lost 5 bases to trimming and J lost 0 bases, with 12 bases between them. This CDR3 spans 15 amino acids. The chain's CDR3 is CASSGPRASTDTQYF. The CDR3, as DNA: TGTGCCAGTAGTGGACCCAGGGCTAGCACAGATACGCAGTATTTT.

The rearrangement uses TRBV19 and TRBJ1-1; no firm D call. The CDR3 runs to 14 residues. V was trimmed by 7 bases and J by 3 bases, leaving 15 bases between them. Germline V CDR1 and CDR2: LNHDA, SQIVND (reference sequence). CDR3 protein: CASTHPRRDTEAFF. Here the CDR3 DNA reads TGTGCCAGTACCCACCCAAGGCGGGACACTGAAGCTTTCTTT.

The J gene is TRBJ2-1, the V gene TRBV7-8, with a weak D call TRBD2 (6 bases). The V end lost 7 bases, the J end lost 6 bases, and 22 bases lay between the germline ends. Per germline, CDR1 SGHVS and CDR2 FQNEAQ. There are 16 residues in the CDR3. The CDR3 sequence: CASTLMNQRVSNEQFF. In DNA, the CDR3 is TGTGCCAGCACCCTCATGAACCAGCGGGTCAGCAATGAGCAGTTCTTC.

The chain joins TRBV5-8 to TRBJ1-3; D perhaps matches TRBD1 (6 bases). Trimming removed 3 bases at V and 4 bases at J, with 14 bases between. Germline V gene lookup returns CDR1 SGHTS and CDR2 YDEGEE. The CDR3 has 15 residues. This CDR3 reads CASSSIRGGGNTIYF. CDR3 coding DNA: TGTGCCAGCAGCTCAATCAGGGGTGGAGGAAACACCATATATTTT.

V usage is TRBV25-1 and J usage is TRBJ2-1; 9 nucleotides agree with TRBD1. Germline V gene lookup returns CDR1 MGHDK and CDR2 SYGVNS. V lost 3 bases and J lost 3; bases outside the gene matches: 6. This CDR3 is built from 16 residues. CDR3 residues: CASSEEGQGLYNEQFF. The CDR3 bases are TGTGCCAGCAGTGAGGAGGGACAGGGCCTCTACAATGAGCAGTTCTTC.

In DNA form, the CDR3 reads TGTGCCAGCAGCGTAGCTACGGGACAGTCGAGCTCTGGAAACACCATATATTTT. It specifies CASSVATGQSSSGNTIYF. This sequence joins TRBV9 and TRBJ1-3, with 7 bases matching TRBD1. The germline gives CDR1 SGDLS, CDR2 YYNGEE. This CDR3 comprises 18 residues. V was clipped by 0 bases and J by 0 bases; unmatched bases: 9.

This clone is a singleton in its sample. CDR3 residues: CASRSGGTEAFF. CDR3 bases: TGCGCCAGCAGATCGGGGGGCACTGAAGCTTTCTTT. V is TRBV5-1 and J is TRBJ1-1; D may be TRBD1 (5 bases). This CDR3 has 12 amino acids. Germline V lookup: CDR1 SGHRS, CDR2 YFSETQ. V lost 5 bases and J 4 bases, leaving 9 bases between the germline ends.

The chain couples TRBV11-3 to TRBJ2-7, with TRBD2 as a possible D gene (6 bases). V lost 3 bases and J 6 bases, leaving 15 bases between the germline ends. From germline, CDR1 is SGHNT and CDR2 YENEEA. This CDR3 is built from 14 residues. CDR3 sequence (DNA): TGTGCCAGCAGCTTCGGGACTCAGGCCTCCGAGCAGTACTTC. As protein: CASSFGTQASEQYF.

This clone was found a few times. The chain carries TRBV3-1 (or the pseudogene TRBV3-2) and TRBJ2-7; TRBD2 aligns across 7 bases. Germline assignment: CDR1 LGHDT and CDR2 YNNKEL (reference sequence). J gave up 4 bases and V 0 bases, and 15 bases lay outside the gene matches. The CDR3 runs 18 residues. Here the CDR3 DNA reads TGTGCCAGCAGCCAAGATTGGTTGGGGCGGGAGTATAGGTACGAGCAGTACTTC. This gives the protein CASSQDWLGREYRYEQYF.

The V call is TRBV11-2, the J call TRBJ1-2; tentatively, D is TRBD1 (5 bases). Looked up from germline, CDR1 is SGHAT and CDR2 is FQNNGV. CDR3 length: 13 amino acids. The V end lost 5 bases, the J end lost 6 bases, and 13 bases lay between the germline ends. The CDR3: CASSPGRPNGYTF. Here the CDR3 DNA reads TGTGCCAGCAGCCCAGGGCGGCCGAATGGCTACACCTTC. The full variable domain, with the rest looked up from reference TRBV11-2 and TRBJ1-2, is EAGVAQSPRYKIIEKRQSVAFWCNPISGHATLYWYQQILGQGPKLLIQFQNNGVVDDSQLPKDRFSAERLKGVDSTLKIQPAKLEDSAVYLCASSPGRPNGYTFGSGTRLTVV.

The gene calls are TRBV27 and TRBJ1-2; possible D gene TRBD1, 5 bases. The CDR3 totals 12 residues. V lost 6 bases, J lost 2 bases, and 7 bases lay in between. Per germline, CDR1 MNHEY and CDR2 SMNVEV (reference sequence). In DNA, the CDR3 is TGTGCCAGCAGCCCAGGGAACTATGGCTACACCTTC. Protein sequence: CASSPGNYGYTF.

This clone was counted between two and nine times. The J gene is TRBJ2-3, the V gene TRBV3-1 (or the pseudogene TRBV3-2); maybe TRBD2 (6 bases). This CDR3 comprises 17 residues. Germline CDR1 is LGHDT and CDR2 is YNNKEL (reference sequence). Trimming took off 2 bases at V and 0 bases at J, with 15 bases between the two ends. The CDR3 reads CASSQLRDSPSTDTQYF. The CDR3 coding sequence is TGTGCCAGCAGCCAATTGAGGGACTCCCCGAGCACAGATACGCAGTATTTT.

A few counts support this clone. V and J are TRBV16 and TRBJ1-5; D uncertain. CDR1 KGHSY and CDR2 FQNENV come from the germline V gene. Deletions cut 2 bases from V and 6 bases from J, with 8 bases between. The CDR3 is made up of 13 amino acids. The CDR3 region is CASSQVGGQPQHF. In DNA form, the CDR3 reads TGTGCCAGCAGCCAAGTAGGCGGTCAGCCCCAGCATTTT.

The V gene is TRBV28, the J gene TRBJ1-2, with D tentatively TRBD1 (6 bases). The CDR3 has 14 residues. Trimming stripped 2 bases from V and 5 bases from J, with 12 bases between. Germline lookup yields CDR1 MDHEN and CDR2 SYDVKM. As DNA, the CDR3 is TGTGCCAGCAGTTTAACAGGGAACGGATATGGCTACACCTTC. It yields the protein CASSLTGNGYGYTF.

V gene TRBV10-3 combines with J gene TRBJ2-1, with 9 bases that match TRBD1. V lost 4 bases and J lost 5; bases outside the gene matches: 6. Germline V gene data show CDR1 as ENHRY and CDR2 as SYGVKD. This CDR3 contains 15 residues. The CDR3: CAISASGTGNNEQFF. The CDR3 region has the DNA TGTGCCATCAGTGCGTCCGGGACAGGGAACAATGAGCAGTTCTTC.

This clone was recorded once. The rearrangement uses TRBV27 and TRBJ1-6; 8 positions match TRBD1. Unmatched junction bases numbered 5, after V lost 6 bases and J lost 4 bases. The CDR3 totals 15 residues. Germline CDR1 is MNHEY and CDR2 is SMNVEV (reference sequence). The DNA for the CDR3 is TGTGCCAGCAGGGCAGGGGGCTCTTATAATTCACCCCTCCACTTT. Its translation: CASRAGGSYNSPLHF.

The rearrangement links TRBV28 to TRBJ1-5; D is possibly TRBD1 (5 bases). The CDR3 is 16 amino acids. Trimming pared 3 bases from V and 0 bases from J, leaving 12 bases between. Germline V gene data show CDR1 as MDHEN and CDR2 as SYDVKM. CDR3 residues: CASSFVQAISNQPQHF. The CDR3 region has the DNA TGTGCCAGCAGTTTCGTACAGGCGATTAGCAATCAGCCCCAGCATTTT.

The chain carries TRBV6-5 and TRBJ1-2, with D possibly TRBD1 on 6 matching bases. This CDR3 contains 15 residues. V lost 2 bases and J 0 bases, leaving 10 bases between the germline ends. Germline CDR1 and CDR2: MNHEY and SVGAGI. CDR3 amino acids: CASSYRDTPNYGYTF. The CDR3 DNA is TGTGCCAGCAGTTACCGGGACACCCCTAACTATGGCTACACCTTC.